This T cell receptor (beta chain) comes out of a study of response to subunit inactivated influenza vaccine. The CDR3 is 17 residues long. Trimming removed 4 bases from V and 1 base from J, with 17 bases in between. Germline values: CDR1 SEHNR, CDR2 FQNEAQ (reference sequence). TCRdb called the RT-PCR reads again in MiXCR, with one record for every CDR3 protein. Seen here are just over 300,000 distinct CDR3 sequences, 22% observed once, and the top ten hold approximately 10%. Study-level points and caveats: Each seasonal influenza vaccination, the authors suggested, recruits few new T cells.

This clonotype was counted only a few times. The antigen remains undetermined. Sequencing used PBMCs from blood, obtained less than 22 months after vaccination. This rearrangement joins TRBV7-9 to TRBJ2-4; D is undetermined. The sequence came from a man aged 50-75 years who received an inactivated influenza vaccine. The CDR3 loop is CASSSVIGLQAKNIQYF. The CDR3 coding sequence is TGTGCCAGCAGCTCAGTAATTGGGTTGCAGGCCAAAAACATTCAGTACTTC.